This TCR beta chain was captured by sequencing in a study of immune heterogeneity within non-small cell lung tumors. Template input was genomic DNA from bulk tumor (600 ng per sample). From each primary tumor, several far-apart biopsies were obtained during surgery. Surgery that was curative in intent was performed on patients with untreated, newly diagnosed non-small cell lung cancer. Multiplex PCR employing 32 V and 13 J primers generated amplicons of the TCR beta CDR3. TCRdb recomputed calls from the multiplex PCR reads with MiXCR, one row per CDR3 protein. The sample has around 2,000 distinct CDR3 sequences, approximately 30% seen once. In regard to this clonotype: A much larger clonotype is one base distant, so this may be a read error.

This CDR3 region has 15 residues. Germline loops: CDR1 MNHEY, CDR2 SMNVEV (reference sequence). V lost 2 bases and J lost 3, with 12 bases in between. Sequencing was performed on lung tumor tissue. The TCR was taken from a man aged 70-80 years with non-small cell lung cancer. This sequence joins TRBV27 and TRBJ2-3; D is possibly TRBD2 (6 bases). The CDR3: CASSLSFGGTDTQYF. DNA for the CDR3: TGTGCCAGCAGTTTAAGTTTTGGAGGGACAGATACGCAGTATTTT.